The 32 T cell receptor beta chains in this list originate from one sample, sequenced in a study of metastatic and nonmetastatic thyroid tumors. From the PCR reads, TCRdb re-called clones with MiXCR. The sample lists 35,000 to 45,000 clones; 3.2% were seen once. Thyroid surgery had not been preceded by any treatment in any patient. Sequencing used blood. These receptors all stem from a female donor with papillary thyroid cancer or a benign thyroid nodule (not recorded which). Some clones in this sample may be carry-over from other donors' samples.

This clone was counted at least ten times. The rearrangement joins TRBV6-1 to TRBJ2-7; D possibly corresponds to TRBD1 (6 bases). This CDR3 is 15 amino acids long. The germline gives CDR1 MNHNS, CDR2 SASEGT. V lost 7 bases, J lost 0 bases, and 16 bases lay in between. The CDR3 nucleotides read TGTGCCAGCACTCCCGGCCAGGGGAACTCCTACGAGCAGTACTTC. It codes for CASTPGQGNSYEQYF.

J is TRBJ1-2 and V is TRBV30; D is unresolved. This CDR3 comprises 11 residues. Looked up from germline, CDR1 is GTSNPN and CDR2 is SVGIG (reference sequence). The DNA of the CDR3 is TGTGCTCACGAAACTAACTATGGCTACACCTTC. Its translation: CAHETNYGYTF.

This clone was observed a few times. CDR3 in amino acids: CASSAWYSPLHF. CDR3 nucleotides: TGTGCCAGCAGTGCGTGGTATTCACCCCTCCACTTT. The V call is TRBV6-1, the J call TRBJ1-6, with D hard to call. V lost 4 bases and J lost 8, with 6 bases in between. CDR3 length: 12 amino acids. From germline, CDR1 is MNHNS and CDR2 SASEGT.

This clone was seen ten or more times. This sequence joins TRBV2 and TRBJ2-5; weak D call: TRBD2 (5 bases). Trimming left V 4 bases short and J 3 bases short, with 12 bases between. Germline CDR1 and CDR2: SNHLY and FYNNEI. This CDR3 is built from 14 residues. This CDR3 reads CASSGFLREETQYF. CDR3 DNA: TGTGCCAGCAGTGGGTTTCTGAGGGAAGAGACCCAGTACTTC.

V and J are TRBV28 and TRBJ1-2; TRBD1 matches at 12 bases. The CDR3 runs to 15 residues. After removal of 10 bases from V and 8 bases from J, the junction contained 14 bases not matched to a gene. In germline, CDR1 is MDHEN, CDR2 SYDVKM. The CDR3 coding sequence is TGTGCCATCCTAAGGGACAGGGGGCGAGCGGGCGGCTACACCTTC. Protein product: CAILRDRGRAGGYTF.

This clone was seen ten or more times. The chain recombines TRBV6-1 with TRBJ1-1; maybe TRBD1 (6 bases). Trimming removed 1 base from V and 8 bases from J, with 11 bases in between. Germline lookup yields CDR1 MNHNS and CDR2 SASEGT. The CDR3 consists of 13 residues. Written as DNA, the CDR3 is TGTGCCAGCAGTGAAGGGGGACACCGGGAAGCTTTCTTT. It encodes CASSEGGHREAFF.

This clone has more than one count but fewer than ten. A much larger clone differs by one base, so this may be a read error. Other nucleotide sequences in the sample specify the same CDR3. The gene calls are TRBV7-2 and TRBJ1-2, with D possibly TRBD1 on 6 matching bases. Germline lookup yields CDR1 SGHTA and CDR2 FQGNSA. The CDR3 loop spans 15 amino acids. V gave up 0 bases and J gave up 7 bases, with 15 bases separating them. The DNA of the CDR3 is TGTGCCAGCAGCTTAGCTGTCAAGGCAGGGGTTGGCTACACCTTC. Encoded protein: CASSLAVKAGVGYTF.

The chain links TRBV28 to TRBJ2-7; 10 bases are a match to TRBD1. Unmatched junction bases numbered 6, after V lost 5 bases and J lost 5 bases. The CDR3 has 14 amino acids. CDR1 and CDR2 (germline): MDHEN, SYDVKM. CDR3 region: CASSRDRGIHEQYF. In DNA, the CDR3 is TGTGCCAGCAGTCGGGACAGGGGTATTCACGAGCAGTACTTC.

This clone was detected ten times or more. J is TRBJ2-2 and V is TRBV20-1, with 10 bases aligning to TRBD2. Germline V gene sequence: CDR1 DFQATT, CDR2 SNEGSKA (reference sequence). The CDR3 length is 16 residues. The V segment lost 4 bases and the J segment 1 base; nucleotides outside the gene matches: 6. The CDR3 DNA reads TGCAGTGCTACACCAGCGGGAGGGATGAACACCGGGGAGCTGTTTTTT. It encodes CSATPAGGMNTGELFF.

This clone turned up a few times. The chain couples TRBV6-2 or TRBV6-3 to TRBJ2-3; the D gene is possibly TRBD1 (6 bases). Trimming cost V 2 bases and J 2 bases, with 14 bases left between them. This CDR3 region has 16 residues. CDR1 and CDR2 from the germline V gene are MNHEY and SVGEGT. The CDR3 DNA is TGTGCCAGCAGTTACCTTCACAGGGTTAACACAGATACGCAGTATTTT. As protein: CASSYLHRVNTDTQYF.

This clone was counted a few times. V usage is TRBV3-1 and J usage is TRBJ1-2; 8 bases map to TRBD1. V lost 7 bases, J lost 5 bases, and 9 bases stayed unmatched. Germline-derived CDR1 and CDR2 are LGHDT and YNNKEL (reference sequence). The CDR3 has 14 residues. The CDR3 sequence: CASKAGQGIYGYTF. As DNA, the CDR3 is TGTGCCAGCAAGGCCGGACAGGGTATATATGGCTACACCTTC. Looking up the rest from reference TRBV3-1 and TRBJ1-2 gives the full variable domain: DTAVSQTPKYLVTQMGNDKSIKCEQNLGHDTMYWYKQDSKKFLKIMFSYNNKELIINETVPNRFSPKSPDKAHLNLHINSLELGDSAVYFCASKAGQGIYGYTFGSGTRLTVV.

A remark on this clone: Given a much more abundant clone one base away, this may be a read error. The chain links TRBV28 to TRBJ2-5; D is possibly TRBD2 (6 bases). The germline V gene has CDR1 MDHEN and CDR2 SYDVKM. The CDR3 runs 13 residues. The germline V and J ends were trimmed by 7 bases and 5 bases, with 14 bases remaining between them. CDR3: CASTVRGTETQYF. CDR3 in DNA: TGTGCCAGCACCGTGCGGGGTACGGAGACCCAGTACTTC.

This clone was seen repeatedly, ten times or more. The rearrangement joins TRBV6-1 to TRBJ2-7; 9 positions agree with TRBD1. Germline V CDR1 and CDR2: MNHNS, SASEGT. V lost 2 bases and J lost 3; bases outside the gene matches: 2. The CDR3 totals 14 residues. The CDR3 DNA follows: TGTGCCAGCAGTGAAACAGGGGGCTTCTACGAGCAGTACTTC. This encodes CASSETGGFYEQYF.

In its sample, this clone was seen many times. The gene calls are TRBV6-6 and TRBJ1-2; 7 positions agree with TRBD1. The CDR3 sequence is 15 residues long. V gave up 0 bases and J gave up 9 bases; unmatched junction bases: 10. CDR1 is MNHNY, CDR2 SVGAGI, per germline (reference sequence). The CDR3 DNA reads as TGTGCCAGCAGTTACTCATCGACAGGGAGAGGTAGCTACACCTTC. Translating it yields CASSYSSTGRGSYTF.

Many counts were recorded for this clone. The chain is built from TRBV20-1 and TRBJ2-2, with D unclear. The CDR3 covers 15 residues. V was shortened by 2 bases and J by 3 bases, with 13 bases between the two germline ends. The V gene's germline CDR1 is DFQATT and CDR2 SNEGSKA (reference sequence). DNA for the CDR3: TGCAGTGCTAGAAGAGGCGGATCGGACACCGGGGAGCTGTTTTTT. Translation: CSARRGGSDTGELFF.

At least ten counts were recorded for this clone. DNA of the CDR3: TGCGCCAGCAGCTCCGCCGGGACAGGGAATACTGAGCAGTTCTTC. This translates into CASSSAGTGNTEQFF. The V gene is TRBV5-1, the J gene TRBJ2-1; the match to TRBD1 covers 9 bases. The CDR3 sequence is 15 residues long. With 3 bases clipped from V and 9 bases from J, the junction kept 10 bases outside the gene matches. Germline V CDR1 and CDR2: SGHRS, YFSETQ. The full variable domain, its missing parts supplied by reference TRBV5-1 and TRBJ2-1, is KAGVTQTPRYLIKTRGQQVTLSCSPISGHRSVSWYQQTPGQGLQFLFEYFSETQRNKGNFPGRFSGRQFSNSRSEMNVSTLELGDSALYLCASSSAGTGNTEQFFGPGTRLTVL.

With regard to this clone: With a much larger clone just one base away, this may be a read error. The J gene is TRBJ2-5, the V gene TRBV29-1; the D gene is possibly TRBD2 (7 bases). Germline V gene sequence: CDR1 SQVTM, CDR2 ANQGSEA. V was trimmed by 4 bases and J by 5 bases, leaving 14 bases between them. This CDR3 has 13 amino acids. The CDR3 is CSVGGGARETQYF. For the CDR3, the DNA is TGCAGCGTTGGGGGGGGCGCTAGGGAGACCCAGTACTTC. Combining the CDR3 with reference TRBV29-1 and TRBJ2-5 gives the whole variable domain SAVISQKPSRDICQRGTSLTIQCQVDSQVTMMFWYRQQPGQSLTLIATANQGSEATYESGFVIDKFPISRPNLTFSTLTVSNMSPEDSSIYLCSVGGGARETQYFGPGTRLLVL.

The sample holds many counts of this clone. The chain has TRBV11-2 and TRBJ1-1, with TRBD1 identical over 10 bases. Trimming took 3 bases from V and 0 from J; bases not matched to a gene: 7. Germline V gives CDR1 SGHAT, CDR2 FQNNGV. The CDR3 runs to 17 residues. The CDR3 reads CASSLRDRGYMNTEAFF. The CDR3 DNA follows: TGTGCCAGCAGCTTGAGGGACAGGGGCTACATGAACACTGAAGCTTTCTTT.

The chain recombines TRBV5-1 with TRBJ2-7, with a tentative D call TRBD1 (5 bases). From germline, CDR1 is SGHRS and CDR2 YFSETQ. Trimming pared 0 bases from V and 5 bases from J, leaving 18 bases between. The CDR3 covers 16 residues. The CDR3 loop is CASSLGWPGFPHEQYF. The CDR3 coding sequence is TGCGCCAGCAGCTTGGGGTGGCCAGGGTTCCCACACGAGCAGTACTTC.

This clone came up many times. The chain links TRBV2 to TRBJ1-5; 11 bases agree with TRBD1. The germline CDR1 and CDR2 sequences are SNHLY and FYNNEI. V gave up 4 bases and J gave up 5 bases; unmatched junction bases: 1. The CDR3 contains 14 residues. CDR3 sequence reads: CASSAGQGDQPQHF. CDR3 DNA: TGTGCCAGCAGTGCGGGACAGGGGGATCAGCCCCAGCATTTT.

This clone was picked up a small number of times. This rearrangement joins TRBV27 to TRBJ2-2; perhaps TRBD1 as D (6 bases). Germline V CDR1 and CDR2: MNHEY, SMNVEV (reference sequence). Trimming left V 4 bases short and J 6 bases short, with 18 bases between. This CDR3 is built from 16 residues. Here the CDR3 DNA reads TGTGCCAGCAGTTCCTACAAGAGGGGGAATGCCGGGGAGCTGTTTTTT. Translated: CASSSYKRGNAGELFF.

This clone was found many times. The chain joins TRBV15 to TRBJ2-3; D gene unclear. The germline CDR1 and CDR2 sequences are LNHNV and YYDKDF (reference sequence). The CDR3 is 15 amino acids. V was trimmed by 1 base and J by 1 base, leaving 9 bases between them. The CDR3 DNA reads TGTGCCACCAGCAGAGTACCCTACGGCACAGATACGCAGTATTTT. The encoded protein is CATSRVPYGTDTQYF.

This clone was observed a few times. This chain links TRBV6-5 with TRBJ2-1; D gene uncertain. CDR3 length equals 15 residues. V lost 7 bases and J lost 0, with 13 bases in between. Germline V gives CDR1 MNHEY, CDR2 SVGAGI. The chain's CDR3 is CASTDWADSYNEQFF. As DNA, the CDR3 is TGTGCCAGCACCGACTGGGCGGACTCCTACAATGAGCAGTTCTTC.

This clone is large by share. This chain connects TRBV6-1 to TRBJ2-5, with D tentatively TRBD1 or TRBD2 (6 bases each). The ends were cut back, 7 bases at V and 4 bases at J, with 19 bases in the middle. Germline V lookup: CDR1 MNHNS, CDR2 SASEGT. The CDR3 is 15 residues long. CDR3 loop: CASNPTKGGRETQYF. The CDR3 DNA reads TGTGCCAGCAACCCCACCAAAGGGGGGAGAGAGACCCAGTACTTC.

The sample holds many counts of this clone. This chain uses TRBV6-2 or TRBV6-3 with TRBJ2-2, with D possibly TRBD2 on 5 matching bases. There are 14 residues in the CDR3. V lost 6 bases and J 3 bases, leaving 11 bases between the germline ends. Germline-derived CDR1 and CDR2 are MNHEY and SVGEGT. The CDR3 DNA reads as TGTGCCAGCAGACCTGAGGGTGACACCGGGGAGCTGTTTTTT. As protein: CASRPEGDTGELFF.

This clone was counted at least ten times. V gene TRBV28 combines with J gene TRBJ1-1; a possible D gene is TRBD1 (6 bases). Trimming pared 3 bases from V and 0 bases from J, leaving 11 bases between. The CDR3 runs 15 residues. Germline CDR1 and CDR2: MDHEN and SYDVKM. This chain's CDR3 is CASSFTGSMNTEAFF. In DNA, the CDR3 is TGTGCCAGCAGTTTTACAGGGTCCATGAACACTGAAGCTTTCTTT.

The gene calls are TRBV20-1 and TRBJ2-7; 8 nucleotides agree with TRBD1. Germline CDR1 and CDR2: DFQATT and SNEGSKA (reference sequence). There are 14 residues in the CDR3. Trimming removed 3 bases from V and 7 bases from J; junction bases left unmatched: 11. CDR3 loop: CSASHRQGAGEQYF. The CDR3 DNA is TGCAGTGCTAGCCACAGGCAGGGGGCGGGAGAGCAGTACTTC.

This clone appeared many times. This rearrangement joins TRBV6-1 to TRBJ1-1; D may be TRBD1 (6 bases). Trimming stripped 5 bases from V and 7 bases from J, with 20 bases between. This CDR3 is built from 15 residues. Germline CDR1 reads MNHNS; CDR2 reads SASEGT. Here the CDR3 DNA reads TGTGCCAGCAGTTATAAACCTCGGGGGGCTGGTGAAGCTTTCTTT. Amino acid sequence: CASSYKPRGAGEAFF.

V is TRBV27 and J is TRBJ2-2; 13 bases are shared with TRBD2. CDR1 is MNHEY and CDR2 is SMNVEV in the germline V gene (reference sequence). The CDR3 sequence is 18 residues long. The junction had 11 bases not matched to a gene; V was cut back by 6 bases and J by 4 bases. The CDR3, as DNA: TGTGCCAGCAGCTTTCGACTAGCGGGAGGAGGGGGCACCGGGGAGCTGTTTTTT. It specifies CASSFRLAGGGGTGELFF.

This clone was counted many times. CDR3 DNA: TGTGCCAGCAGTTTCTCAGGGCTAGCGGGAGTAACCGGGGAGCTGTTTTTT. Protein: CASSFSGLAGVTGELFF. V gene TRBV6-2 or TRBV6-3 combines with J gene TRBJ2-2; 10 bases fit TRBD2. CDR1 and CDR2 from the germline V gene are MNHEY and SVGEGT. This CDR3 is 17 amino acids long. The trim removed 4 bases at V and 5 bases at J, leaving 10 bases unmatched.

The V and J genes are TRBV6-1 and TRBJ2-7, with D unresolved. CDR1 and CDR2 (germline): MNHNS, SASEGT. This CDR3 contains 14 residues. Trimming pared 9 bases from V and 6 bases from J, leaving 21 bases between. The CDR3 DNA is TGTGCCAGTAGACGTGGGGTTAAGCAAGTCGAGCAGTACTTC. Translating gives CASRRGVKQVEQYF.

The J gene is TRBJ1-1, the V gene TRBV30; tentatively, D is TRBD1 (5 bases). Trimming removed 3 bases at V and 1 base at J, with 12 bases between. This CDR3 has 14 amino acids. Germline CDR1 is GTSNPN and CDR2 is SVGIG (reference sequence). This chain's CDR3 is CAWRSQGRNTEAFF. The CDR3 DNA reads TGTGCCTGGAGGTCTCAGGGAAGGAACACTGAAGCTTTCTTT.